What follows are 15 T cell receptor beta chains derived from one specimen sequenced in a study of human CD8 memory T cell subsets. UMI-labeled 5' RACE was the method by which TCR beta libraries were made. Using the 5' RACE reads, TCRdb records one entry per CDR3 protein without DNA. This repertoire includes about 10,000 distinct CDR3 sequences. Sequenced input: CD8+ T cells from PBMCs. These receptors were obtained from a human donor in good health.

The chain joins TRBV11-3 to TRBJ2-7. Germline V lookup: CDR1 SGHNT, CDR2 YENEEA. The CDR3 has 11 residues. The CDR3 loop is CASSYGVEQYF.

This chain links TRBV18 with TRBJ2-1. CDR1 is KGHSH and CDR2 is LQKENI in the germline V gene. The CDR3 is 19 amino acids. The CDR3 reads CASSPSAEIIIQAYNEQFF.

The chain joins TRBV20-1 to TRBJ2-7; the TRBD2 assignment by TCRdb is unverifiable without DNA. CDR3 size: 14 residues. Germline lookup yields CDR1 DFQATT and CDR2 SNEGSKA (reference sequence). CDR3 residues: CSARLASGTYEQYF.

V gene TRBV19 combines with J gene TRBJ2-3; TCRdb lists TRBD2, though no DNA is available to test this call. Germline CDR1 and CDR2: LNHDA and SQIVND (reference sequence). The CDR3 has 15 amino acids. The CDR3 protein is CASSTTSGLSDTQYF.

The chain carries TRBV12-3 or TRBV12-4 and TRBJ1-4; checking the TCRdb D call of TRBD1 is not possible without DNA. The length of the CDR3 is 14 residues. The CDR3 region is CASSSLGFGEKLFF.

CDR3 sequence reads: CASSPRLAGVSYEQYF. The genes are TRBV6-5 and TRBJ2-7; absent DNA, TCRdb's TRBD2 call cannot be checked. From germline, CDR1 is MNHEY and CDR2 SVGAGI. This CDR3 spans 16 amino acids.

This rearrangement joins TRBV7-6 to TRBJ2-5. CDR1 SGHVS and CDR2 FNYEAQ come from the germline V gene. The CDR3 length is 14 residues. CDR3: CASSLSKGRETQYF.

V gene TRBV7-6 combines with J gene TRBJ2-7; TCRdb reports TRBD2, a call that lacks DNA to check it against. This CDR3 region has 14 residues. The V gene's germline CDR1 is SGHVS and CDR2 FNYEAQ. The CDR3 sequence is CASSLGTSSYEQYF.

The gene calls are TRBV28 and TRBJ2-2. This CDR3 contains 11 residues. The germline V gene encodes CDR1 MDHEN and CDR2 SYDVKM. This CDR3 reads CASSFRGELFF.

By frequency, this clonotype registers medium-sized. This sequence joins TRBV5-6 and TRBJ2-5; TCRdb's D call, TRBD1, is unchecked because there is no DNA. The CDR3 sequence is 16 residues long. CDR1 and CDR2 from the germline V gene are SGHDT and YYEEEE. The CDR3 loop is CASSGPGTRNQETQYF.

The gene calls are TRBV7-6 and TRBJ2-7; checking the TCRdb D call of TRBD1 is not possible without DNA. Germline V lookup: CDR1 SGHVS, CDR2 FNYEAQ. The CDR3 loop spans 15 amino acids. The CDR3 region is CASSLERGMGYEQYF.

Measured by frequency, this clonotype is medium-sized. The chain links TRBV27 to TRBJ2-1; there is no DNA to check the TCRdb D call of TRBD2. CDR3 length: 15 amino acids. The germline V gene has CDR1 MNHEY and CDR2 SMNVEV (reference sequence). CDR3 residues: CASSLTSGGWDEQFF.

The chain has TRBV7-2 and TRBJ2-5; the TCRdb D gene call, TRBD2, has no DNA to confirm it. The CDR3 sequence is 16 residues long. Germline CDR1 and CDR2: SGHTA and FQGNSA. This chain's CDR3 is CASSLVSLAGEETQYF.

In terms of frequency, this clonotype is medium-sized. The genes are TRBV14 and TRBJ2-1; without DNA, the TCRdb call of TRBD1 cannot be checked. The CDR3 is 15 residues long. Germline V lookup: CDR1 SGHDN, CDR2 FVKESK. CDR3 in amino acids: CASSHEGDGYNEQFF.

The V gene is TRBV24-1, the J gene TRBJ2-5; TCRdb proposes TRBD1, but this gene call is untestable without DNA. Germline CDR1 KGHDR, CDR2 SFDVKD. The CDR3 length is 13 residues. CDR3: CATSISGEETQYF.